A single sample is the source of the 32 T cell receptor beta chains below, sequenced in a study of control samples from healthy donors and cancer patients. Profiled with immunoSEQ multiplex PCR; TCRdb holds only in-frame clones, not every one. The table lists about 120,000 clones, 80% to 90% of them singletons. The sequencing input was blood. These receptors were obtained from a man aged 55 to 70 in good health.

The chain links TRBV10-3 to TRBJ2-1; possible D gene TRBD2, 7 bases. V lost 3 bases to trimming and J lost 4 bases, with 13 bases between them. Germline V gene lookup returns CDR1 ENHRY and CDR2 SYGVKD. The CDR3 sequence is 15 residues long. The CDR3 DNA sequence: TGTGCCATCAGTGATAGGGGGGGCATGTACAATGAGCAGTTCTTC. Amino acid sequence: CAISDRGGMYNEQFF.

Many counts were recorded for this clone. The chain uses TRBV19 and TRBJ2-1, with D possibly called TRBD1 or TRBD2 (5 bases each). Trimming cost V 6 bases and J 12 bases, with 18 bases left between them. The CDR3 consists of 13 residues. The germline CDR1 and CDR2 sequences are LNHDA and SQIVND (reference sequence). The CDR3 protein is CASRTGTAQGQFF. In nucleotides, the CDR3 is TGTGCCAGTAGAACCGGGACGGCACAAGGGCAGTTCTTC.

This clone was counted only a few times. The V call is TRBV10-2, the J call TRBJ1-1; D remains unclear. The germline CDR1 and CDR2 sequences are WSHSY and SAAADI. CDR3 length: 12 residues. The V and J ends lost 7 bases and 1 base respectively, with 7 bases between them. The CDR3 region has the DNA TGCGCCAGCAAAGTGGGGAACACTGAAGCTTTCTTT. Amino acids: CASKVGNTEAFF.

The J gene is TRBJ1-5, the V gene TRBV19; unclear D gene. The CDR3 runs to 14 residues. V was shortened by 4 bases and J by 2 bases, with 9 bases between the two germline ends. Germline values: CDR1 LNHDA, CDR2 SQIVND (reference sequence). The chain's CDR3 is CASSNPGGNQPQHF. The CDR3 DNA sequence: TGTGCCAGTAGTAACCCGGGAGGCAATCAGCCCCAGCATTTT.

The genes are TRBV19 and TRBJ1-5; D ambiguous. CDR3 length: 15 residues. CDR1 and CDR2 (germline): LNHDA, SQIVND (reference sequence). Between the trimmed V and J ends, which lost 8 bases and 2 bases, there was a span of 16 bases. Here the CDR3 reads CASRYTSWGNQPQHF. In nucleotides, the CDR3 is TGTGCCAGTCGGTACACCTCCTGGGGCAATCAGCCCCAGCATTTT.

The chain is built from TRBV19 and TRBJ1-1, with D perhaps TRBD1 (5 bases). The CDR3 has 14 residues. Germline loops: CDR1 LNHDA, CDR2 SQIVND (reference sequence). The V end lost 3 bases, the J end lost 0 bases, and 8 bases lay between the germline ends. Here the CDR3 reads CASSIGAVNTEAFF. The DNA for the CDR3 is TGTGCCAGTAGTATTGGGGCGGTGAACACTGAAGCTTTCTTT.

V and J are TRBV7-6 and TRBJ1-2; 8 bases fit TRBD1. Germline V lookup: CDR1 SGHVS, CDR2 FNYEAQ. CDR3 length equals 14 residues. V trimming: 5 bases; J trimming: 8 bases; junction bases outside the gene matches: 10. The CDR3 protein is CASSPATGAYGYTF. In DNA form, the CDR3 reads TGTGCCAGCAGCCCGGCGACAGGGGCATACGGCTACACCTTC. Drawing the rest from reference TRBV7-6 and TRBJ1-2, the complete variable domain is GAGVSQSPRYKVTKRGQDVALRCDPISGHVSLYWYRQALGQGPEFLTYFNYEAQQDKSGLPNDRFSAERPEGSISTLTIQRTEQRDSAMYRCASSPATGAYGYTFGSGTRLTVV.

The V gene is TRBV11-2, the J gene TRBJ1-2, with D uncertain. The CDR3 is 14 residues long. CDR1 is SGHAT and CDR2 is FQNNGV in the germline V gene. The V end was cut by 5 bases, the J end by 4 bases, with 14 bases between. The CDR3 bases are TGTGCCAGCAGCCGTATAGTAGGCGGCTATGGCTACACCTTC. It encodes CASSRIVGGYGYTF.

The genes are TRBV28 and TRBJ1-3, with 7 bases fitting TRBD1. CDR1 and CDR2 (germline): MDHEN, SYDVKM. Trimming cost V 7 bases and J 4 bases; bases outside gene matches: 10. The length of the CDR3 is 15 residues. CDR3 protein: CASTSTGFAGNTIYF. The CDR3 coding sequence is TGTGCCAGCACCTCGACAGGGTTTGCAGGAAACACCATATATTTT.

This chain links TRBV7-9 with TRBJ2-7, with a weak D call TRBD1 (6 bases). Trimming removed 5 bases at V and 5 bases at J, with 19 bases between. The CDR3 sequence is 15 residues long. The germline V gene encodes CDR1 SEHNR and CDR2 FQNEAQ (reference sequence). The CDR3 nucleotides read TGTGCCAGCAGCCCGTCTGGGGGCTGGGCCCACGAGCAGTACTTC. Translation gives CASSPSGGWAHEQYF.

V usage is TRBV14 and J usage is TRBJ1-2, with 8 bases fitting TRBD1. The ends lost 4 bases at V and 8 bases at J; junction bases unmatched: 9. This CDR3 is built from 14 residues. Per germline, CDR1 SGHDN and CDR2 FVKESK. In DNA form, the CDR3 reads TGTGCCAGCAGCCTACAGGGGGGACGCCAGGGCTACACCTTC. Translated, it gives CASSLQGGRQGYTF.

This clone was picked up a small number of times. The V and J genes are TRBV5-6 and TRBJ2-2; no definite D call. V dropped 5 bases and J dropped 5 bases, with 10 bases sitting between them. This CDR3 is built from 13 residues. Germline-derived CDR1 and CDR2 are SGHDT and YYEEEE. CDR3 in DNA: TGTGCCAGCAGTCCGAGGTCGACCGGGGAGCTGTTTTTT. This encodes CASSPRSTGELFF. The full variable domain, with the rest looked up from reference TRBV5-6 and TRBJ2-2, is DAGVTQSPTHLIKTRGQQVTLRCSPKSGHDTVSWYQQALGQGPQFIFQYYEEEERQRGNFPDRFSGHQFPNYSSELNVNALLLGDSALYLCASSPRSTGELFFGEGSRLTVL.

The rearrangement joins TRBV7-8 to TRBJ1-1; D is possibly TRBD1 (5 bases). V was cut by 5 bases and J by 3 bases, with 16 bases left in between. The germline gives CDR1 SGHVS, CDR2 FQNEAQ. This CDR3 has 15 amino acids. CDR3 region: CASSPAWGGYTEAFF. The CDR3 DNA is TGTGCCAGCAGCCCCGCATGGGGCGGGTACACTGAAGCTTTCTTT. The full variable domain, rest sourced from reference TRBV7-8 and TRBJ1-1, is GAGVSQSPRYKVAKRGQDVALRCDPISGHVSLFWYQQALGQGPEFLTYFQNEAQLDKSGLPSDRFFAERPEGSVSTLKIQRTQQEDSAVYLCASSPAWGGYTEAFFGQGTRLTVV.

V is TRBV7-2 and J is TRBJ2-1; 10 bases align to TRBD2. Per germline, CDR1 SGHTA and CDR2 FQGNSA. The CDR3 extends over 15 amino acids. The V gene end was trimmed by 5 bases and the J gene end by 4 bases; junction bases not matched to a gene: 5. The CDR3 is CASSTSGTKYNEQFF. The CDR3 DNA is TGTGCCAGCAGCACTAGCGGGACAAAATACAATGAGCAGTTCTTC.

V usage is TRBV18 and J usage is TRBJ1-5, with TRBD1 matching over 9 bases. V trimming: 4 bases; J trimming: 1 base; junction bases outside the gene matches: 2. The CDR3 extends over 15 amino acids. The germline gives CDR1 KGHSH, CDR2 LQKENI. This chain's CDR3 is CASSRDRVSNQPQHF. CDR3 nucleotides: TGTGCCAGCTCACGGGACAGGGTAAGCAATCAGCCCCAGCATTTT.

This sequence joins TRBV24-1 and TRBJ1-2; the match to TRBD1 covers 8 bases. V was clipped by 10 bases and J by 4 bases; unmatched bases: 7. Germline-derived CDR1 and CDR2 are KGHDR and SFDVKD. The CDR3 contains 13 residues. CDR3 amino acids: CATSPGQAYGYTF. In DNA form, the CDR3 reads TGTGCCACAAGCCCGGGACAGGCCTATGGCTACACCTTC.

This clone was seen just once. Sequence at one end of the junction differs from germline and may be a read error. The chain is built from TRBV7-9 and TRBJ1-2, with 9 bases aligning to TRBD1. From germline, CDR1 is SEHNR and CDR2 FQNEAQ (reference sequence). The CDR3 loop spans 14 amino acids. The CDR3 sequence: CASSLGTGNFGYTF. Written as DNA, the CDR3 is TGTGCCAGCAGCTTGGGGACAGGGAACTTTGGCTACACCTTC.

The rearrangement links TRBV28 to TRBJ2-7; tentatively, D is TRBD1 or TRBD2 (5 bases each). The V end lost 8 bases, the J end lost 0 bases, and 14 bases lay between the germline ends. Germline CDR1 MDHEN, CDR2 SYDVKM. The CDR3 is made up of 14 amino acids. CDR3 in amino acids: CASGGRTGSYEQYF. The CDR3 DNA sequence: TGTGCCAGCGGGGGACGGACGGGCTCCTACGAGCAGTACTTC.

This clone was detected a few times. The chain employs TRBV19 and TRBJ1-1; the D gene is possibly TRBD1 (6 bases). From germline, CDR1 is LNHDA and CDR2 SQIVND (reference sequence). The CDR3 extends over 15 amino acids. Trimming removed 6 bases at V and 0 bases at J, with 14 bases between. As DNA, the CDR3 is TGTGCCAGTAGCTCCGGGGGCGGCATGAACACTGAAGCTTTCTTT. This encodes CASSSGGGMNTEAFF.

This chain links TRBV15 with TRBJ2-7, with 9 bases fitting TRBD1. The V segment lost 8 bases and the J segment 7 bases; nucleotides outside the gene matches: 9. This CDR3 spans 13 amino acids. Germline lookup yields CDR1 LNHNV and CDR2 YYDKDF (reference sequence). The CDR3 reads CATERDRVGEQYF. In nucleotides, the CDR3 is TGTGCCACCGAACGGGACAGGGTCGGGGAGCAGTACTTC.

CDR3 sequence reads: CASSVTSGSYEQYF. Here the CDR3 DNA reads TGTGCCAGCAGCGTAACTAGCGGTTCCTACGAGCAGTACTTC. This chain uses TRBV9 with TRBJ2-7; 8 nucleotides agree with TRBD2. The CDR3 is made up of 14 amino acids. Per the germline V gene, CDR1 is SGDLS and CDR2 is YYNGEE. The V and J ends lost 1 base and 1 base, in that order; junction bases with no gene match: 1.

The chain carries TRBV18 and TRBJ2-7; D may be TRBD1 or TRBD2 (5 bases each). Germline-derived CDR1 and CDR2 are KGHSH and LQKENI. The CDR3 totals 15 residues. V was pared by 6 bases and J by 3 bases, with 18 bases between. CDR3 amino acids: CASSRDRDGFYEQYF. The CDR3 nucleotides are TGTGCCAGCTCCCGAGACCGGGACGGATTCTACGAGCAGTACTTC.

This chain joins TRBV7-2 and TRBJ1-3; the D is unclear. Germline CDR1 is SGHTA and CDR2 is FQGNSA. V was cut by 7 bases and J by 0 bases, with 16 bases left in between. The CDR3 is made up of 16 amino acids. DNA of the CDR3: TGTGCCAGCACCCCTGCGGCAGGACTCTCTGGAAACACCATATATTTT. Its translation is CASTPAAGLSGNTIYF.

In its sample, this clone was seen a few times. The rearrangement joins TRBV19 to TRBJ1-1; possible D gene TRBD1, 5 bases. Germline assignment: CDR1 LNHDA and CDR2 SQIVND (reference sequence). This CDR3 is built from 16 residues. Trimming removed 3 bases from V and 3 bases from J, with 17 bases in between. CDR3 sequence reads: CASSIDGAIGDTEAFF. DNA for the CDR3: TGTGCCAGTAGTATTGACGGGGCGATTGGGGACACTGAAGCTTTCTTT.

The rearrangement links TRBV5-1 to TRBJ1-4; no reliable D call. The CDR3 is 17 residues long. Germline V CDR1 and CDR2: SGHRS, YFSETQ. The V gene lost 1 base and the J gene lost 0 bases, with 13 bases spanning the gap. The CDR3 is CASSLPGGPATNEKLFF. In DNA, the CDR3 is TGCGCCAGCAGCTTGCCCGGAGGCCCAGCAACTAATGAAAAACTGTTTTTT.

The chain joins TRBV7-2 to TRBJ1-5; 9 bases match TRBD1. Trimming at V came to 6 bases and at J to 5 bases, leaving 5 bases not matched to a gene. Per germline, CDR1 SGHTA and CDR2 FQGNSA. There are 14 residues in the CDR3. This chain's CDR3 is CASSWTGVDQPQHF. The CDR3 DNA reads TGTGCCAGCAGTTGGACAGGGGTCGATCAGCCCCAGCATTTT.

The chain has TRBV5-4 and TRBJ2-3; the D gene is possibly TRBD2 (5 bases). CDR1 and CDR2 (germline): SGHNT, YYREEE (reference sequence). Trimming left V 0 bases short and J 5 bases short, with 13 bases between. The CDR3 totals 15 residues. The CDR3 DNA sequence: TGTGCCAGCAGCTTGGAGGATCCGCGGGTAGATACGCAGTATTTT. Translating gives CASSLEDPRVDTQYF.

The V call is TRBV18, the J call TRBJ1-5, with a weak D call TRBD1 (5 bases). Trimming took off 5 bases at V and 5 bases at J, with 16 bases between the two ends. Germline-derived CDR1 and CDR2 are KGHSH and LQKENI. The CDR3 runs 15 residues. The chain's CDR3 is CASSTDPGGDQPQHF. The CDR3 DNA reads TGTGCCAGCTCAACGGACCCGGGGGGGGATCAGCCCCAGCATTTT.

This chain joins TRBV5-4 and TRBJ1-2; TRBD1 matches 9 bases. Germline V gene data show CDR1 as SGHNT and CDR2 as YYREEE (reference sequence). Unmatched junction bases numbered 8, after V lost 4 bases and J lost 4 bases. The CDR3 runs 15 residues. The CDR3: CASSLGQGTTYGYTF. The CDR3 coding sequence is TGTGCCAGCAGCCTGGGACAGGGCACCACCTATGGCTACACCTTC.

The V call is TRBV10-3, the J call TRBJ2-7; TRBD1 agrees at 7 bases. Per the germline V gene, CDR1 is ENHRY and CDR2 is SYGVKD. V shed 3 bases, J shed 4 bases, and the junction held 12 bases outside the gene matches. The CDR3 is 16 amino acids. CDR3 sequence reads: CAISDSGGRGLYEQYF. CDR3 DNA: TGTGCCATCAGTGATTCAGGCGGAAGGGGGCTTTACGAGCAGTACTTC.

The CDR3 here is CASSQRGVSTEAFF. The CDR3 region has the DNA TGTGCCAGCAGCCAGCGGGGAGTTAGCACTGAAGCTTTCTTT. The chain employs TRBV3-1 (or the pseudogene TRBV3-2) and TRBJ1-1; D is uncertain. Germline lookup yields CDR1 LGHDT and CDR2 YNNKEL (reference sequence). This CDR3 has 14 amino acids. V gave up 3 bases and J gave up 4 bases, with 12 bases separating them.

Notes on this clone: The sample contains more than one DNA sequence encoding this CDR3. The gene calls are TRBV3-1 (or the pseudogene TRBV3-2) and TRBJ1-1; D perhaps matches TRBD1 (6 bases). This CDR3 has 14 amino acids. Trimming stripped 1 base from V and 5 bases from J, with 11 bases between. Germline CDR1 and CDR2: LGHDT and YNNKEL (reference sequence). CDR3: CASSQGGGGTEAFF. DNA for the CDR3: TGTGCCAGCAGCCAAGGAGGGGGGGGTACTGAAGCTTTCTTT.